This T cell receptor beta chain was identified during a study of beta chain features in type 1 diabetes. Study-level results: In all four CD4+ subsets, TCRB CDR3 length was significantly, moderately reduced in type 1 diabetes.

Details on this clone: The target antigen is unknown.

CDR1 and CDR2 from the germline V gene are LGHNA and YSLEER. Trimming shortened V by 6 bases and J by 6 bases, and 17 bases separated the two germline ends. The CDR3 runs 15 residues. Investigators reverse transcribed all isolated RNA, so they sequenced expressed TCRB transcripts. Measured with immunoSEQ multiplex PCR; TCRdb has only the in-frame clones, and not every one. In the table there are about 250,000 clones, roughly 10% of which are singletons. This receptor was identified in a man aged 25 to 40 with type 1 diabetes. The J gene is TRBJ2-2, the V gene TRBV4-3; D perhaps matches TRBD2 (5 bases). The sequenced sample was naive CD4+ T cells from blood. CDR3 DNA: TGCGCCAGCAGTCCTTTAGTGAACGGGGCCGGGGAGCTGTTTTTT. It translates to CASSPLVNGAGELFF.